The clone carrying this TCR beta chain was observed once. Primers: 60 Vbeta forward and 13 Jbeta reverse. Repertoires were generated with immunoSEQ multiplex PCR, while TCRdb's copy carries only in-frame clones and drops some. The table includes some 180,000 clones, 81% detected once. CDR3 length equals 13 residues. Trimming left V 2 bases short and J 4 bases short, with 6 bases between. CDR1 is PRHDT, CDR2 FYEKMQ, per germline (reference sequence). These data are taken from a study of cytomegalovirus exposure and HLA in healthy donors. The sequence was obtained from a man in his forties or fifties in good health and CMV-seropositive. J is TRBJ2-1 and V is TRBV13, with unresolved D. Sequences were obtained from PBMCs. This chain's CDR3 is CASSLRWYNEQFF. The CDR3 bases are TGTGCCAGCAGCTTACGGTGGTACAATGAGCAGTTCTTC.